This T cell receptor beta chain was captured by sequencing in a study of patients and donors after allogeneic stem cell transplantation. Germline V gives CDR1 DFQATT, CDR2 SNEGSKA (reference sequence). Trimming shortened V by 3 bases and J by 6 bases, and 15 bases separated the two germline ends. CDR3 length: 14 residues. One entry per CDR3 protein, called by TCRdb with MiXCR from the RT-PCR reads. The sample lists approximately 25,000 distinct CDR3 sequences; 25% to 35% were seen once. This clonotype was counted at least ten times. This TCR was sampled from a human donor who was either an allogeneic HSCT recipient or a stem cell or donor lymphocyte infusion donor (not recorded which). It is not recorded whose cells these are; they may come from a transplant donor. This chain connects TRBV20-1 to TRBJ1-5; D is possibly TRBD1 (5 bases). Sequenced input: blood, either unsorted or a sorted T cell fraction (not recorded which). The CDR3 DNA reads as TGCAGTGCTAGTCTCGGAGGGGCGAGTCAGCCCCAGCATTTT. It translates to CSASLGGASQPQHF.